The 15 T cell receptor beta chains reported below all come from one sample, sequenced in a study of identical twins. TCRdb reanalysed the 5' RACE reads using MiXCR and keeps one entry per CDR3 protein. The sample carries some 500,000 distinct CDR3 sequences, roughly an eighth recorded once. Separately, the same data were catalogued under a study of yellow fever vaccine responses in identical twins.

Sequenced sample: CD4+ T cells sorted from blood. Receptor source: a young woman in good health.

This clonotype appeared a single time. The chain has TRBV6-2 or TRBV6-3 and TRBJ2-3, with D possibly being TRBD1 (5 bases). CDR3 length: 15 residues. Per germline, CDR1 MNHEY and CDR2 SVGEGT. V was clipped by 0 bases and J by 4 bases, with 11 bases between them. The DNA of the CDR3 is TGTGCCAGCAGTTACTCGGACCAAGGGGCAGATACGCAGTATTTT. Its protein product is CASSYSDQGADTQYF.

This clonotype was detected many times. CDR3 region: CAIRDSLQETQYF. CDR3 DNA sequence: TGTGCCATCAGGGACAGCTTACAAGAGACCCAGTACTTC. The V call is TRBV10-3, the J call TRBJ2-5, with D possibly matching TRBD1 (6 bases). The germline V gene has CDR1 ENHRY and CDR2 SYGVKD. This CDR3 has 13 amino acids. V lost 6 bases and J 2 bases, leaving 10 bases between the germline ends.

A few counts support this clonotype. The chain links TRBV7-2 to TRBJ1-4; tentative D call: TRBD1 (5 bases). Germline loops: CDR1 SGHTA, CDR2 FQGNSA. The CDR3 has 15 residues. Trimming shortened V by 1 base and J by 5 bases, and 11 bases separated the two germline ends. The CDR3 loop reads CASSLGGAPNEKLFF. The DNA for the CDR3 is TGTGCCAGCAGCTTAGGGGGCGCCCCCAATGAAAAACTGTTTTTT.

This chain uses TRBV15 with TRBJ1-6; D is unclear. Germline values: CDR1 LNHNV, CDR2 YYDKDF (reference sequence). This CDR3 comprises 15 residues. V was pared by 3 bases and J by 6 bases, with 12 bases between. The CDR3: CATSRQRAVNSPLHF. The CDR3 DNA reads TGTGCCACCAGCAGGCAGAGGGCAGTTAATTCACCCCTCCACTTT.

In DNA, the CDR3 is TGCGCCAGCAGCTTAAACTCAGGGGGTGACTCAAACACCATATATTTT. Amino acids: CASSLNSGGDSNTIYF. The chain uses TRBV5-1 and TRBJ1-3; 7 positions agree with TRBD1. CDR1 and CDR2 (germline): SGHRS, YFSETQ. V lost 2 bases to trimming and J lost 6 bases; unmatched junction nucleotides: 11. The CDR3 contains 16 residues. The whole variable domain, remainder taken from reference TRBV5-1 and TRBJ1-3, is KAGVTQTPRYLIKTRGQQVTLSCSPISGHRSVSWYQQTPGQGLQFLFEYFSETQRNKGNFPGRFSGRQFSNSRSEMNVSTLELGDSALYLCASSLNSGGDSNTIYFGEGSWLTVV.

V usage is TRBV2 and J usage is TRBJ1-2, with D perhaps matching TRBD1 (6 bases). The CDR3 contains 13 residues. V was shortened by 9 bases and J by 2 bases, with 13 bases between the two germline ends. Germline V gene lookup returns CDR1 SNHLY and CDR2 FYNNEI. The CDR3 DNA reads TGTGCCAGTAACGGACAGAACAACTATGGCTACACCTTC. The encoded protein is CASNGQNNYGYTF.

This clonotype appeared a few times. The chain carries TRBV19 and TRBJ2-5; no firm D call. Per germline, CDR1 LNHDA and CDR2 SQIVND (reference sequence). V lost 7 bases, J lost 0 bases, and 18 bases lay in between. The CDR3 is 16 amino acids. The CDR3 DNA is TGTGCCAGTAAGACCGACCGATCGCCTTACCAAGAGACCCAGTACTTC. Its protein product is CASKTDRSPYQETQYF.

This clonotype was counted a few times. This sequence joins TRBV7-6 and TRBJ2-2, with D maybe TRBD2 (6 bases). The CDR3 covers 16 residues. CDR1 is SGHVS, CDR2 FNYEAQ, per germline. Trimming cost V 5 bases and J 6 bases, with 19 bases left between them. CDR3 DNA sequence: TGTGCCAGCAGCCCCCAGGCTCCCGGGGGTCCCGGGGAGCTGTTTTTT. Protein sequence: CASSPQAPGGPGELFF.

This clonotype occurred a few times. The chain carries TRBV29-1 and TRBJ2-1; 7 nucleotides agree with TRBD2. Germline V gene data show CDR1 as SQVTM and CDR2 as ANQGSEA. The CDR3 is made up of 16 amino acids. Trimming removed 1 base from V and 3 bases from J; junction bases left unmatched: 9. CDR3 nucleotides: TGCAGCGTTGAAGGCGGGGCGGGAGTACACTACAATGAGCAGTTCTTC. It specifies CSVEGGAGVHYNEQFF.

Many counts were recorded for this clonotype. This chain connects TRBV12-3 or TRBV12-4 to TRBJ2-7; the D gene could be TRBD1 or TRBD2 (5 bases each). The CDR3 runs 15 residues. The germline V and J ends were trimmed by 3 bases and 0 bases, with 12 bases remaining between them. DNA for the CDR3: TGTGCCAGCAGTTTTCGGGGCTCCAGCTCCTACGAGCAGTACTTC. It translates to CASSFRGSSSYEQYF.

The rearrangement joins TRBV28 to TRBJ2-7; 9 bases are a match to TRBD2. Germline CDR1 MDHEN, CDR2 SYDVKM. Germline trimming cut 4 bases from V and 5 bases from J; bases unmatched to any gene: 9. The CDR3 runs 15 residues. CDR3 bases: TGTGCCAGCAGTTCATTTACGGGACTAGCCCACGAGCAGTACTTC. Protein: CASSSFTGLAHEQYF.

This clonotype was counted between two and nine times. The V and J genes are TRBV7-9 and TRBJ2-7, with D unclear. The CDR3 has 15 amino acids. From germline, CDR1 is SEHNR and CDR2 FQNEAQ (reference sequence). The V end was cut by 7 bases, the J end by 0 bases, with 16 bases between. This CDR3 is CASTPGPDGSYEQYF. CDR3 coding DNA: TGTGCCAGCACCCCGGGTCCGGACGGCTCCTACGAGCAGTACTTC.

This clonotype appeared a single time. A read error is possible here, since a much larger clone lies one base away. The chain links TRBV7-3 to TRBJ2-3; 13 nucleotides line up with TRBD2. Germline V gene sequence: CDR1 SGHTA, CDR2 FQGTGA. The CDR3 has 16 residues. The ends lost 5 bases at V and 1 base at J; junction bases unmatched: 3. In nucleotides, the CDR3 is TGTGCCAGCAGCAAGACTAGCGGGGGGCGCACAGATACGCAGTATTTT. This codes for CASSKTSGGRTDTQYF.

The chain links TRBV4-2 to TRBJ2-4; perhaps TRBD1 as D (5 bases). V gave up 0 bases and J gave up 11 bases, with 14 bases separating them. Germline CDR1 is LGHNA and CDR2 is YNFKEQ. CDR3 size: 14 residues. CDR3 coding DNA: TGTGCCAGCAGCCAAGAAAGGGGATCGGCGCTTCAGTACTTC. Translation: CASSQERGSALQYF.

The chain combines TRBV2 with TRBJ2-7; 12 bases line up with TRBD1. With V trimmed by 3 bases and J by 5 bases, 2 bases remained unmatched. Looked up from germline, CDR1 is SNHLY and CDR2 is FYNNEI. The CDR3 is 14 amino acids. Written as DNA, the CDR3 is TGTGCCAGCAGTGAGGGGACAGGGGGCCACGAGCAGTACTTC. It specifies CASSEGTGGHEQYF.